These 32 T cell receptor beta chains were sequenced from one sample in a study of a mutant IDH1 vaccine in newly diagnosed glioma. This table comes from immunoSEQ multiplex PCR, and its TCRdb copy is limited to in-frame clones, with some not included. The sample records tens of thousands of clones, around 78% being singletons. No antigen has been identified for these receptors. As to time point: week 5, during vaccination. Each dose of the vaccine consisted of 300 ug of mutant IDH1 20-mer peptide, with topical imiquimod. Material: PBMCs, obtained from a glioma patient whose treatment included an IDH1 peptide vaccine. Every receptor here comes from a woman aged 40 to 50 with glioma.

This sequence joins TRBV2 and TRBJ2-7; D might be TRBD2 (5 bases). CDR1 and CDR2 (germline): SNHLY, FYNNEI. This CDR3 spans 13 amino acids. V was cut by 8 bases and J by 11 bases, with 22 bases left in between. The chain's CDR3 is CASSPDRLFGEYF. The CDR3 bases are TGTGCCAGCTCTCCTGATAGGCTTTTCGGGGAGTACTTC.

This clone was observed once. The genes are TRBV11-2 and TRBJ1-2, with TRBD1 matching 7 bases. This CDR3 has 15 amino acids. Germline trimming cut 5 bases from V and 5 bases from J; bases unmatched to any gene: 11. Germline V CDR1 and CDR2: SGHAT, FQNNGV. In DNA, the CDR3 is TGTGCCAGCAGCGCCACCTTTACAGGGGATTATGGCTACACCTTC. This gives the protein CASSATFTGDYGYTF.

The CDR3 DNA is TGTGCCACCAGCAGAGAGGGGGGAACCCTCTACGAGCAGTACTTC. This translates into CATSREGGTLYEQYF. The V call is TRBV15, the J call TRBJ2-7; D perhaps matches TRBD2 (6 bases). Germline lookup yields CDR1 LNHNV and CDR2 YYDKDF (reference sequence). The CDR3 is 15 amino acids. The V end was cut by 0 bases, the J end by 3 bases, with 12 bases between.

V and J are TRBV6-1 and TRBJ2-7; perhaps TRBD1 as D (6 bases). Deletions cut 0 bases from V and 3 bases from J, with 18 bases between. Germline loops: CDR1 MNHNS, CDR2 SASEGT. The CDR3 sequence is 17 residues long. CDR3 nucleotides: TGTGCCAGCAGTGAAGCGCGTTTCGGACAGATGTTCTACGAGCAGTACTTC. Translation gives CASSEARFGQMFYEQYF.

The CDR3 region has the DNA TGTGCCAGCAGCTTAGCGGAGCACAGAATCTCCTACGAGCAGTACTTC. Its protein is CASSLAEHRISYEQYF. The genes are TRBV7-2 and TRBJ2-7; unclear D gene. The V and J ends lost 0 bases and 0 bases respectively, with 12 bases between them. The germline V gene has CDR1 SGHTA and CDR2 FQGNSA. The CDR3 has 16 residues.

The chain is built from TRBV4-1 and TRBJ2-3; TRBD1 is a possible D gene (6 bases). The CDR3 extends over 16 amino acids. From germline, CDR1 is MGHRA and CDR2 YSYEKL. Trimming stripped 0 bases from V and 8 bases from J, with 18 bases between. The CDR3 DNA reads as TGCGCCAGCAGCCAAGATGGCAGGGGTTATGGGGGTACGCAGTATTTT. It is translated as CASSQDGRGYGGTQYF.

This chain links TRBV7-8 with TRBJ1-6; 8 bases match TRBD1. Looked up from germline, CDR1 is SGHVS and CDR2 is FQNEAQ. Trimming removed 0 bases from V and 0 bases from J; junction bases left unmatched: 4. The CDR3 has 18 amino acids. The CDR3 sequence: CASSLAQGVSSYNSPLHF. CDR3 in DNA: TGTGCCAGCAGCTTAGCACAGGGGGTGAGCTCCTATAATTCACCCCTCCACTTT.

This clone was picked up a small number of times. V gene TRBV25-1 combines with J gene TRBJ1-1; D unclear. V lost 4 bases to trimming and J lost 8 bases, with 14 bases between them. This CDR3 spans 13 amino acids. Germline V gene lookup returns CDR1 MGHDK and CDR2 SYGVNS. Here the CDR3 DNA reads TGTGCCAGCAGTGTTTCGGGATTGCGGGAAGCTTTCTTT. Protein: CASSVSGLREAFF.

This chain links TRBV15 with TRBJ2-2; 10 bases fit TRBD2. Unmatched junction bases numbered 5, after V lost 0 bases and J lost 1 base. Germline V gene data show CDR1 as LNHNV and CDR2 as YYDKDF (reference sequence). The CDR3 extends over 18 amino acids. In nucleotides, the CDR3 is TGTGCCACCAGCAGAGATCCCTTAGCGGGGGGGAACACCGGGGAGCTGTTTTTT. It yields the protein CATSRDPLAGGNTGELFF.

The rearrangement joins TRBV9 to TRBJ1-1, with 8 bases matching TRBD1. The CDR3 sequence is 17 residues long. V trimming: 4 bases; J trimming: 4 bases; junction bases outside the gene matches: 15. CDR1 and CDR2 from the germline V gene are SGDLS and YYNGEE. The CDR3 loop reads CASSTRWTGPGGTEAFF. For the CDR3, the DNA is TGTGCCAGCAGCACGCGATGGACAGGGCCAGGGGGCACTGAAGCTTTCTTT. Full variable domain (rest looked up from reference TRBV9 and TRBJ1-1): DSGVTQTPKHLITATGQRVTLRCSPRSGDLSVYWYQQSLDQGLQFLIQYYNGEERAKGNILERFSAQQFPDLHSELNLSSLELGDSALYFCASSTRWTGPGGTEAFFGQGTRLTVV.

V and J are TRBV6-6 and TRBJ2-7, with a tentative D call TRBD2 (5 bases). Trimming cost V 6 bases and J 4 bases, with 10 bases left between them. This CDR3 is built from 12 residues. Germline lookup yields CDR1 MNHNY and CDR2 SVGAGI (reference sequence). The DNA of the CDR3 is TGTGCCAGCAGGTCCCGGGAATACGAGCAGTACTTC. It yields the protein CASRSREYEQYF.

The CDR3 protein is CASSVARYNEQFF. The CDR3 nucleotides are TGTGCCAGCAGCGTAGCACGATACAATGAGCAGTTCTTC. V and J are TRBV9 and TRBJ2-1; D ambiguous. The CDR3 loop spans 13 amino acids. CDR1 is SGDLS and CDR2 is YYNGEE in the germline V gene. V was shortened by 0 bases and J by 4 bases, with 5 bases between the two germline ends. Looking up the rest from reference TRBV9 and TRBJ2-1 gives the full variable domain: DSGVTQTPKHLITATGQRVTLRCSPRSGDLSVYWYQQSLDQGLQFLIQYYNGEERAKGNILERFSAQQFPDLHSELNLSSLELGDSALYFCASSVARYNEQFFGPGTRLTVL.

Only one count was recorded for this clone. The rearrangement uses TRBV2 and TRBJ2-7; 9 bases match TRBD1. Germline CDR1 and CDR2: SNHLY and FYNNEI. The length of the CDR3 is 14 residues. Losses at the gene ends were 6 bases for V and 2 bases for J; bases not matched to a gene: 5. In nucleotides, the CDR3 is TGTGCCAGCAGGGGACAGGGCTTAGCCTACGAGCAGTACTTC. This gives the protein CASRGQGLAYEQYF. The full variable domain, its missing parts supplied by reference TRBV2 and TRBJ2-7, is EPEVTQTPSHQVTQMGQEVILRCVPISNHLYFYWYRQILGQKVEFLVSFYNNEISEKSEIFDDQFSVERPDGSNFTLKIRSTKLEDSAMYFCASRGQGLAYEQYFGPGTRLTVT.

CDR3 nucleotide sequence: TGTGCCAGCAGCGTAGGTGAAAAACTGTTTTTT. Protein product: CASSVGEKLFF. The chain links TRBV5-4 to TRBJ1-4; D not certain. V lost 4 bases to trimming and J lost 7 bases, with 5 bases between them. This CDR3 contains 11 residues. Germline loops: CDR1 SGHNT, CDR2 YYREEE (reference sequence).

V gene TRBV5-4 combines with J gene TRBJ2-7; D possibly corresponds to TRBD2 (5 bases). The CDR3 runs to 13 residues. V lost 2 bases to trimming and J lost 1 base, with 7 bases between them. CDR1 is SGHNT, CDR2 YYREEE, per germline (reference sequence). The DNA for the CDR3 is TGTGCCAGCAGCTTTGGACTTTCCTACGAGCAGTACTTC. This translates into CASSFGLSYEQYF.

A single count supports this clone. The chain recombines TRBV10-3 with TRBJ1-5; 7 nucleotides agree with TRBD1. The length of the CDR3 is 13 residues. After removal of 6 bases from V and 4 bases from J, the junction contained 3 bases not matched to a gene. CDR1 is ENHRY, CDR2 SYGVKD, per germline. CDR3 region: CAISGQANQPQHF. The CDR3 DNA is TGTGCCATCAGCGGACAGGCGAATCAGCCCCAGCATTTT.

In its sample, this clone was seen once. The chain combines TRBV13 with TRBJ2-7; perhaps TRBD2 as D (5 bases). Trimming removed 0 bases from V and 5 bases from J, with 11 bases in between. Germline values: CDR1 PRHDT, CDR2 FYEKMQ (reference sequence). The CDR3 has 14 residues. The CDR3 spells CASSLGEGIHEQYF. The CDR3 nucleotides read TGTGCCAGCAGCTTAGGAGAGGGAATCCACGAGCAGTACTTC.

This clone was observed once. The genes are TRBV7-9 and TRBJ2-1; D uncertain. The V end was cut by 1 base, the J end by 8 bases, with 12 bases between. The CDR3 has 14 residues. Germline values: CDR1 SEHNR, CDR2 FQNEAQ (reference sequence). Here the CDR3 DNA reads TGTGCCAGCAGCTTAGGTTACCAGAGCGATGAGCAGTTCTTC. It is translated as CASSLGYQSDEQFF.

The CDR3 DNA follows: TGCAGCGTTGAGAATAGGGGGGCCAGCTCTGGGGCCAACGTCCTGACTTTC. It is translated as CSVENRGASSGANVLTF. The chain links TRBV29-1 to TRBJ2-6, with D perhaps TRBD1 or TRBD2 (6 bases each). The CDR3 sequence is 17 residues long. Trimming removed 3 bases from V and 0 bases from J, with 15 bases in between. CDR1 is SQVTM, CDR2 ANQGSEA, per germline.

The chain is built from TRBV19 and TRBJ2-7; D assignment may be TRBD1 or TRBD2 (5 bases each). The CDR3 consists of 16 residues. Trimming removed 5 bases at V and 0 bases at J, with 17 bases between. The germline V gene encodes CDR1 LNHDA and CDR2 SQIVND (reference sequence). The CDR3 DNA reads as TGTGCCAGTAGTGTGTCAAGCGAGGGGTACTCCTACGAGCAGTACTTC. It encodes CASSVSSEGYSYEQYF.

The chain is built from TRBV11-2 and TRBJ2-7, with a possible D match to TRBD2 (7 bases). The length of the CDR3 is 14 residues. Germline lookup yields CDR1 SGHAT and CDR2 FQNNGV. V gave up 1 base and J gave up 3 bases, with 10 bases separating them. CDR3 bases: TGTGCCAGCAGCTTAGGGGGGGGCGGCTACGAGCAGTACTTC. Translated: CASSLGGGGYEQYF.

This chain uses TRBV7-9 with TRBJ2-2; 7 bases line up with TRBD2. Germline-derived CDR1 and CDR2 are SEHNR and FQNEAQ (reference sequence). The CDR3 extends over 14 amino acids. The V segment lost 1 base and the J segment 6 bases; nucleotides outside the gene matches: 2. The CDR3 coding sequence is TGTGCCAGCAGCTTAGGACTAGCTGCCGGGGAGCTGTTTTTT. As protein: CASSLGLAAGELFF.

The chain couples TRBV7-2 to TRBJ2-1, with 8 bases matching TRBD2. The CDR3 is made up of 15 amino acids. Germline V gene lookup returns CDR1 SGHTA and CDR2 FQGNSA. With 6 bases clipped from V and 4 bases from J, the junction kept 8 bases outside the gene matches. The CDR3 region has the DNA TGTGCCAGCAGTCTGGGGAGCGGGGGATACAATGAGCAGTTCTTC. Translating it yields CASSLGSGGYNEQFF.

V gene TRBV19 combines with J gene TRBJ2-7; TRBD2 aligns across 14 bases. The CDR3 loop spans 17 amino acids. From germline, CDR1 is LNHDA and CDR2 SQIVND (reference sequence). J gave up 0 bases and V 5 bases, and 6 bases lay outside the gene matches. In DNA form, the CDR3 reads TGTGCCAGTAGTCCCCTGGGACTAGCGGGGGACTCCTACGAGCAGTACTTC. This sequence encodes CASSPLGLAGDSYEQYF.

This chain uses TRBV19 with TRBJ1-1, with D possibly TRBD1 on 6 matching bases. The germline CDR1 and CDR2 sequences are LNHDA and SQIVND (reference sequence). Trimming shortened V by 4 bases and J by 1 base, and 7 bases separated the two germline ends. The CDR3 runs to 13 residues. This chain's CDR3 is CASSTTGNTEAFF. The CDR3 DNA reads TGTGCCAGTAGTACGACAGGGAACACTGAAGCTTTCTTT.

The chain employs TRBV5-1 and TRBJ2-1; 12 bases map to TRBD2. The germline V gene encodes CDR1 SGHRS and CDR2 YFSETQ. The trim removed 3 bases at V and 0 bases at J, leaving 4 bases unmatched. The CDR3 has 17 residues. In nucleotides, the CDR3 is TGCGCCAGCAGCTACGGACTAGCGGGGAACTCCTACAATGAGCAGTTCTTC. Residues: CASSYGLAGNSYNEQFF. The whole variable domain, remainder taken from reference TRBV5-1 and TRBJ2-1, is KAGVTQTPRYLIKTRGQQVTLSCSPISGHRSVSWYQQTPGQGLQFLFEYFSETQRNKGNFPGRFSGRQFSNSRSEMNVSTLELGDSALYLCASSYGLAGNSYNEQFFGPGTRLTVL.

The chain recombines TRBV18 with TRBJ2-7, with D maybe TRBD1 (6 bases). CDR1 and CDR2 (germline): KGHSH, LQKENI. The CDR3 covers 17 residues. The V end was cut by 2 bases, the J end by 2 bases, with 19 bases between. CDR3 loop: CASSPNPDQGRPYEQYF. CDR3 bases: TGTGCCAGCTCACCAAACCCCGACCAGGGGCGACCCTACGAGCAGTACTTC.

The rearrangement joins TRBV10-3 to TRBJ2-7, with a weak D call TRBD2 (5 bases). The CDR3 is made up of 13 amino acids. The V and J ends lost 0 bases and 3 bases respectively, with 6 bases between them. Germline CDR1 ENHRY, CDR2 SYGVKD. CDR3 nucleotides: TGTGCCATCAGTGAGTCCGGGAACTACGAGCAGTACTTC. Amino acids: CAISESGNYEQYF.

The chain carries TRBV9 and TRBJ2-3, with D perhaps TRBD2 (6 bases). This CDR3 comprises 12 residues. CDR1 and CDR2 from the germline V gene are SGDLS and YYNGEE. The V gene lost 7 bases and the J gene lost 2 bases, with 8 bases spanning the gap. CDR3 in amino acids: CASGGFTDTQYF. CDR3 nucleotide sequence: TGTGCCAGCGGGGGGTTCACAGATACGCAGTATTTT.

This clone has only one observation. The CDR3 coding sequence is TGCGCCAGCAGCCAAGCCGGGACAGGGGGCGCCGGGAACACTGAAGCTTTCTTT. Amino acid sequence: CASSQAGTGGAGNTEAFF. The chain uses TRBV4-1 and TRBJ1-1, with 12 bases aligning to TRBD1. Germline CDR1 MGHRA, CDR2 YSYEKL. V was pared by 1 base and J by 1 base, with 7 bases of the junction left unmatched. This CDR3 region has 18 residues.

For the CDR3, the DNA is TGTGCCAGCAGCCTCCAGTCCCGCGCTAGGAACAATGAGCAGTTCTTC. Its protein is CASSLQSRARNNEQFF. This chain joins TRBV14 and TRBJ2-1; unclear D gene. Germline CDR1 is SGHDN and CDR2 is FVKESK. The V end lost 4 bases, the J end lost 5 bases, and 18 bases lay between the germline ends. This CDR3 contains 16 residues. Based on the CDR3 plus reference TRBV14 and TRBJ2-1, the full variable domain is EAGVTQFPSHSVIEKGQTVTLRCDPISGHDNLYWYRRVMGKEIKFLLHFVKESKQDESGMPNNRFLAERTGGTYSTLKVQPAELEDSGVYFCASSLQSRARNNEQFFGPGTRLTVL.

This clone was counted only a few times. This chain uses TRBV19 with TRBJ2-7; 11 nucleotides match TRBD1. From germline, CDR1 is LNHDA and CDR2 SQIVND (reference sequence). V was pared by 6 bases and J by 4 bases, with 8 bases of the junction left unmatched. The CDR3 is 15 residues long. The CDR3 DNA follows: TGTGCCAGTAGCCCGGGGACAGGGGGTGAATACGAGCAGTACTTC. Translation gives CASSPGTGGEYEQYF.